The rows below give T cell receptor beta chains drawn from one sample of a study of T cell repertoires in cytomegalovirus infection. TCRdb re-analysed the reads in MiXCR, keeping a single row per CDR3 protein. The sample carries around 750,000 distinct CDR3 sequences, about 30% recorded once. These receptors have no identified antigens. Sequenced material: cultured CD8+ T cells from PBMCs, taken from culture after CMV antigen stimulation. The source is a human donor in good health (CMV status not recorded). Some clones in this sample may be carry-over from other donors' samples. CDR3s include the opening cysteine and the closing phenylalanine or tryptophan. A D gene is named only where the DNA matches it firmly. Rows may omit the clone size; those that give it use once, few, many or a size class.

TRBV7-8	TRBJ2-1	many	.	TGTGCCAGCAGCTTTCTACGTGTGAGCTCCTACAATGAGCAGTTCTTC	CASSFLRVSSYNEQFF
TRBV5-1	TRBJ2-5	few	TRBD1	TGCGCCAGCAGCTTTAACACAGGGGAAGAGACCCAGTACTTC	CASSFNTGEETQYF
TRBV28	TRBJ2-1	.	.	TGTGCCAGCAGTTCTGTCGGGGGTTACAATGAGCAGTTCTTC	CASSSVGGYNEQFF
TRBV7-6	TRBJ2-2	.	.	TGTGCCACTCACTCCAGGGACCCGAACACCGGGGAGCTGTCTTTT	CATHSRDPNTGELSF
TRBV11-1	TRBJ2-1	many	.	TGTGCCAGCAGCTTCCCGACTGGGGGCCAGGTGTTCTTC	CASSFPTGGQVFF
TRBV6-2/TRBV6-3	TRBJ1-1	few	.	TGTGCCAGCCTCACCGATTCGTACGACACTGAAGCTTTCTTT	CASLTDSYDTEAFF
TRBV4-1	TRBJ2-3	.	TRBD2	TGCGCCAGCAGCCGGACTAGGGAGGGCGATACACAGTATTTT	CASSRTREGDTQYF
TRBV7-9	TRBJ1-1	.	.	TGTGCCAGCAGCTCCAGGGGAAGGGCTGAAGCTTTCTTT	CASSSRGRAEAFF
TRBV28	TRBJ2-3	few	TRBD1	TGTGCCAGCAGTTTTTGGACAGGGTCAAACACAGATACGCAGTATTTT	CASSFWTGSNTDTQYF
TRBV27	TRBJ1-1	many	TRBD1	TGTGCCAGCAGTCAAAGGAGAGGGGGCCGGACTGAAGCTTTCTTT	CASSQRRGGRTEAFF
TRBV6-2/TRBV6-3	TRBJ2-5	few	.	TGTGCCAGCAGTCACTCGGACCATTACCAAGAGACCCAGTACTTC	CASSHSDHYQETQYF
TRBV6-2/TRBV6-3	TRBJ1-1	.	.	TGTGCCAGCAGCGAGGGGGGGTATGGGAACCGAGCTGAAGCTTTCTTT	CASSEGGYGNRAEAFF
TRBV27	TRBJ2-5	.	.	TGTGCCAGCAGTTTAAGTCAGGACTTCGAAGAGACCCAGTACTTC	CASSLSQDFEETQYF
TRBV6-6	TRBJ1-1	.	.	TGTGCCAGCAGTCTATATAGGGGGGGAAACACTGAAGCTTTCTTT	CASSLYRGGNTEAFF
TRBV28	TRBJ2-5	.	.	TGTGCCAGCAGTCCCCCTAGATGGAGTCAGGAAGAGACCCAGTACTTC	CASSPPRWSQEETQYF
TRBV24-1	TRBJ2-1	few	TRBD1	TGTGCCACCAGTGACCGGGACAGGGCGAATGAGCAGTTCTTC	CATSDRDRANEQFF
TRBV19	TRBJ1-1	.	.	TGTGCCAGTAGTATCAAGGGGGAATACACTGAAGCTTTCTTT	CASSIKGEYTEAFF
TRBV12-3/TRBV12-4	TRBJ2-1	few	TRBD2	TGTGCCAGCAGTTTTAGCGGGGGGGTATACAATGAGCAGTTCTTC	CASSFSGGVYNEQFF
TRBV11-2	TRBJ1-1	.	TRBD1	TGTGCCAGCAGCTCCGGGGGCAGGGGGTCTGACACTGAAGCTTTCTTT	CASSSGGRGSDTEAFF
TRBV27	TRBJ2-5	.	TRBD2	TGTGCCAGCAGTTGGGGAGGGGCCCAAGAGACCCAGTACTTC	CASSWGGAQETQYF
TRBV2	TRBJ1-2	.	.	TGTGCCACACTCGGGGGAGTGTTTATCTATGGCTACACCTTC	CATLGGVFIYGYTF
TRBV7-6	TRBJ2-3	many	.	TGTGCCAGCAGCCCTAATCAGGGTCATACGCAGTATTTT	CASSPNQGHTQYF
TRBV7-6	TRBJ2-1	.	.	TGTGCCAGCAGCTTAGTGAACACTCCCGACAATGAGCAGTTCTTC	CASSLVNTPDNEQFF
TRBV12-5	TRBJ2-7	few	.	TGTGCTAGTGGTTTGTACGACAAGGCCCACGAGCAGTACTTC	CASGLYDKAHEQYF
TRBV5-1	TRBJ1-2	once	.	TGCGCCAGCAGCGCCGGAGGCGAAGTTTTTTCTTCCTTCTATGGCTACACCTTC	CASSAGGEVFSSFYGYTF
TRBV12-3/TRBV12-4	TRBJ2-7	few	.	TGTGCCAGCAACGTGGGGCTATACTACGAGCAGTACTTC	CASNVGLYYEQYF
TRBV7-6	TRBJ2-2	.	.	TGTGCCAGCAGCTTAGGAGGCGGGACAGATACAACCGGGGAGCTGTTTTTT	CASSLGGGTDTTGELFF
TRBV6-2/TRBV6-3	TRBJ2-1	.	TRBD2	TGTGCCAGCAGTAACCCGCCTCCGCGGGGGGCGAATCATGAGCAGTTCTTC	CASSNPPPRGANHEQFF
TRBV7-9	TRBJ2-2	.	TRBD1	TGTGCCAGCAACGACAGGGCGGCCGGGGAGCTGTTTTTT	CASNDRAAGELFF
TRBV27	TRBJ2-4	many	.	TGTGCCAGCAGTTCGGTGGGTCCTGGGGGAACCAAAAACATTCAGTACTTC	CASSSVGPGGTKNIQYF
TRBV3-1	TRBJ2-3	.	.	TGTGCCAGCAGCCAAGATCGGGGTGCCCCTAGCACAGATACGCAGTATTTT	CASSQDRGAPSTDTQYF
TRBV12-3/TRBV12-4	TRBJ1-6	.	.	TGTGCCAGCAGTTTAGCGCTTACAATTGGATATAATTCACCCCTCCACTTT	CASSLALTIGYNSPLHF
TRBV27	TRBJ1-2	.	.	TGTGCCAGCAGTTTATTAGGCCCCCTGTTTAAAGACTATGGCTACACCTTC	CASSLLGPLFKDYGYTF
TRBV10-3	TRBJ2-1	.	.	TGTGCCGTCCGAGACAATGAGCAGTTCTTC	CAVRDNEQFF
TRBV7-2	TRBJ1-1	.	.	TGTGCCAGCAGCTTAGGTTTGGCATTGTTCACTGAAGCTTACTTT	CASSLGLALFTEAYF
TRBV15	TRBJ1-2	.	.	TGTGCCACCAGCGGGCCTTCGGGACCGGCCTATGGCTACACCTTC	CATSGPSGPAYGYTF
TRBV9	TRBJ2-6	.	.	TGTGCCAGCAGCGTAGATCGGGACGACCCATCTGGGGCCAACGTCCTGACTTTC	CASSVDRDDPSGANVLTF
TRBV5-1	TRBJ2-4	few	.	TGCGCCAGCAGCTTGGAAGGGCCAGGAAGAGACATTCAGTACTTC	CASSLEGPGRDIQYF
TRBV7-9	TRBJ1-1	.	.	TGTGCCAGCAGCTCGGATCCTGAAGCTTTCTTT	CASSSDPEAFF
TRBV28	TRBJ2-1	few	TRBD2	TGTGCCAGCCAAGTAGCGGGGGGGCGCGATGAGCAGTTCTTC	CASQVAGGRDEQFF
TRBV7-2	TRBJ1-1	many	.	TGTGCCAGCAGCCCCCCGGGAGTCACTGAAGCTTTCTTT	CASSPPGVTEAFF
TRBV19	TRBJ2-1	.	TRBD2	TGTGCCAGTAGTATAGACCCCAAGGGACTAGAAAACAATGAGCAGTTCTTC	CASSIDPKGLENNEQFF
TRBV10-2	TRBJ2-7	.	TRBD1	TGCGCCAGCAGCCGGCCAGGGGGCGCCACCTACGAGCAGTACTTC	CASSRPGGATYEQYF
TRBV12-3/TRBV12-4	TRBJ1-1	.	.	TGTGCCAGCACCCATGGATTGGAAGCTTTCTTT	CASTHGLEAFF